These 32 T cell receptor beta chains came from one sample sequenced in a study of cytomegalovirus exposure and HLA in healthy donors. Both 60 Vbeta primers and 13 Jbeta primers went into the PCR. Clones were sequenced by immunoSEQ multiplex PCR, and TCRdb holds only the in-frame ones, with some missing. The sample has some 240,000 clones, 80% to 95% seen once. Sequencing was done on a sample of PBMCs. All receptors derive from a girl aged 2-15 years in good health and CMV-seronegative.

This clone has a handful of counts. J is TRBJ2-7 and V is TRBV11-2; TRBD1 matches at 7 bases. The V gene end was trimmed by 6 bases and the J gene end by 0 bases; junction bases not matched to a gene: 11. Germline V gives CDR1 SGHAT, CDR2 FQNNGV. The CDR3 spans 16 residues. CDR3 coding DNA: TGTGCCAGCAGTTCTATCGGGACAGACCCCTCCTACGAGCAGTACTTC. Translating gives CASSSIGTDPSYEQYF.

The V and J genes are TRBV7-3 and TRBJ2-5; D not resolved. Germline V lookup: CDR1 SGHTA, CDR2 FQGTGA. Deletions cut 3 bases from V and 4 bases from J, with 9 bases between. The CDR3 consists of 13 residues. CDR3 nucleotides: TGTGCCAGCAGCTTCCGGTCTGCAGAGACCCAGTACTTC. Encoded protein: CASSFRSAETQYF.

The V call is TRBV5-1, the J call TRBJ1-1; a possible D gene is TRBD1 (6 bases). The germline V gene has CDR1 SGHRS and CDR2 YFSETQ. Trimming cost V 1 base and J 5 bases, with 9 bases left between them. This CDR3 contains 13 residues. The CDR3 protein is CASSLIRGTEAFF. The CDR3 DNA reads as TGCGCCAGCAGCTTGATCAGGGGAACTGAAGCTTTCTTT. Combining the CDR3 with reference TRBV5-1 and TRBJ1-1 gives the whole variable domain KAGVTQTPRYLIKTRGQQVTLSCSPISGHRSVSWYQQTPGQGLQFLFEYFSETQRNKGNFPGRFSGRQFSNSRSEMNVSTLELGDSALYLCASSLIRGTEAFFGQGTRLTVV.

This clone was observed a handful of times. The genes are TRBV5-5 and TRBJ1-4, with 8 nucleotides matching TRBD1. Germline V gives CDR1 SGHKS, CDR2 YYEKEE (reference sequence). This CDR3 is 14 amino acids long. The V gene end was trimmed by 0 bases and the J gene end by 7 bases; junction bases not matched to a gene: 2. CDR3 DNA: TGTGCCAGCAGCTTGGCGGGACAGGTTGAAAAACTGTTTTTT. Amino acid sequence: CASSLAGQVEKLFF.

V is TRBV5-1 and J is TRBJ2-1; 10 nucleotides match TRBD2. V trimming: 0 bases; J trimming: 8 bases; junction bases outside the gene matches: 8. Germline CDR1 SGHRS, CDR2 YFSETQ. This CDR3 spans 16 amino acids. CDR3 loop: CASSLVVTSGFDEQFF. CDR3 sequence (DNA): TGCGCCAGCAGCTTGGTAGTGACTAGCGGGTTCGATGAGCAGTTCTTC.

Notes on this clone: At one end the junction does not follow the germline gene, possibly because of a read error. The chain is built from TRBV6-6 and TRBJ2-5; TRBD1 agrees at 11 bases. The CDR3 has 14 amino acids. Germline CDR1 reads MNHNY; CDR2 reads SVGAGI (reference sequence). The CDR3 sequence: CASSPGTGGEAQYF. CDR3 coding DNA: TGTGCCAGCAGCCCCGGGACAGGGGGAGAGGCCCAGTACTTC.

The CDR3 DNA reads as TGTGCTAGTGAGCAGACAGGGACATACGAGCAGTACTTC. Translated: CASEQTGTYEQYF. The chain uses TRBV12-5 and TRBJ2-7, with TRBD1 matching 7 bases. V shed 7 bases and J 4 bases; nucleotides not matched to a gene: 7. The CDR3 is made up of 13 amino acids. CDR1 is LGHNT, CDR2 FRNRAP, per germline.

J is TRBJ2-5 and V is TRBV6-5, with TRBD1 as a possible D gene (6 bases). The CDR3 extends over 14 amino acids. The germline gives CDR1 MNHEY, CDR2 SVGAGI. The V end was cut by 6 bases, the J end by 3 bases, with 14 bases between. The DNA for the CDR3 is TGTGCCAGCAGACAGACAGGTGGGGAAGAGACCCAGTACTTC. Its translation: CASRQTGGEETQYF.

This chain connects TRBV10-3 to TRBJ2-3, with 8 nucleotides matching TRBD1. The CDR3 is 13 residues long. The ends lost 7 bases at V and 4 bases at J; junction bases unmatched: 4. Germline CDR1 and CDR2: ENHRY and SYGVKD. CDR3 bases: TGTGCCATCACTTCCAGGGGGCCAGATACGCAGTATTTT. As protein: CAITSRGPDTQYF.

The chain combines TRBV7-9 with TRBJ2-5; 7 nucleotides line up with TRBD1. Germline loops: CDR1 SEHNR, CDR2 FQNEAQ (reference sequence). This CDR3 has 17 amino acids. Trimming at V came to 5 bases and at J to 5 bases, leaving 17 bases not matched to a gene. CDR3 residues: CASSAWTGWLMGETQYF. The CDR3 bases are TGTGCCAGCAGCGCCTGGACAGGCTGGCTGATGGGGGAGACCCAGTACTTC.

The gene calls are TRBV15 and TRBJ1-6; no clear D gene. Germline CDR1 LNHNV, CDR2 YYDKDF (reference sequence). Trimming took off 1 base at V and 6 bases at J, with 10 bases between the two ends. The CDR3 totals 15 residues. The CDR3 DNA follows: TGTGCCACCAGCAGAGCACAGAAAGCTAATTCACCCCTCCACTTT. Translation gives CATSRAQKANSPLHF.

V and J are TRBV28 and TRBJ2-1, with 7 bases that match TRBD2. J gave up 0 bases and V 7 bases, and 6 bases lay outside the gene matches. This CDR3 is built from 15 residues. Germline CDR1 and CDR2: MDHEN and SYDVKM. The CDR3 sequence is CASIPSGNSYNEQFF. CDR3 DNA sequence: TGTGCCAGCATCCCGAGCGGGAACTCCTACAATGAGCAGTTCTTC.

This chain links TRBV10-3 with TRBJ2-7; the D gene is possibly TRBD1 (5 bases). CDR1 ENHRY and CDR2 SYGVKD come from the germline V gene. This CDR3 contains 15 residues. Trimming cost V 6 bases and J 9 bases, with 24 bases left between them. CDR3 DNA sequence: TGTGCCATCAGCCTCAACAGGCGTCGGCTCTCGGGGCAGTACTTC. Its translation: CAISLNRRRLSGQYF.

This clone turned up a few times. V gene TRBV11-2 combines with J gene TRBJ1-2; TRBD1 aligns across 9 bases. The germline V gene has CDR1 SGHAT and CDR2 FQNNGV. The J segment lost 8 bases and the V segment lost 1 base, leaving 11 bases of the junction unmatched. The CDR3 runs to 16 residues. CDR3 loop: CASSLAGGTGKLGYTF. DNA of the CDR3: TGTGCCAGCAGCTTAGCAGGCGGGACAGGGAAACTGGGCTACACCTTC.

The chain employs TRBV27 and TRBJ2-3; D is ambiguous. The germline V and J ends were trimmed by 7 bases and 0 bases, with 17 bases remaining between them. Germline CDR1 and CDR2: MNHEY and SMNVEV (reference sequence). The CDR3 runs to 16 residues. The CDR3 DNA sequence: TGTGCCAGCAACCGAGGCGTAGAACCTAGCACAGATACGCAGTATTTT. Protein: CASNRGVEPSTDTQYF.

The gene calls are TRBV10-1 and TRBJ2-1; the D gene is possibly TRBD2 (5 bases). The V gene's germline CDR1 is WNHNN and CDR2 SYGVQD (reference sequence). CDR3 length equals 14 residues. V lost 5 bases and J lost 6, with 14 bases in between. As DNA, the CDR3 is TGCGCCAGCAGTAGGTCTCTAGCTGGCAATGAGCAGTTCTTC. Residues: CASSRSLAGNEQFF.

V usage is TRBV20-1 and J usage is TRBJ2-3; D remains ambiguous. There are 11 residues in the CDR3. The V gene's germline CDR1 is DFQATT and CDR2 SNEGSKA (reference sequence). V lost 6 bases to trimming and J lost 4 bases, with 8 bases between them. The DNA for the CDR3 is TGCAGTGCACTAAGACCAGATACGCAGTATTTT. It codes for CSALRPDTQYF.

V gene TRBV14 combines with J gene TRBJ1-2; D not resolved. Germline CDR1 reads SGHDN; CDR2 reads FVKESK. The CDR3 contains 14 residues. V lost 4 bases and J 7 bases, leaving 16 bases between the germline ends. Written as DNA, the CDR3 is TGTGCCAGCAGCCCCCGGCTGCCTAAGCGTGGCTACACCTTC. Its protein is CASSPRLPKRGYTF.

This chain connects TRBV6-5 to TRBJ1-1, with 8 positions matching TRBD1. The CDR3 extends over 13 amino acids. Per germline, CDR1 MNHEY and CDR2 SVGAGI. V was clipped by 6 bases and J by 4 bases; unmatched bases: 4. In nucleotides, the CDR3 is TGTGCCAGCAGCGGACAGGGAACCACTGAAGCTTTCTTT. The encoded protein is CASSGQGTTEAFF.

The chain recombines TRBV9 with TRBJ1-2, with 8 bases identical to TRBD1. Germline CDR1 reads SGDLS; CDR2 reads YYNGEE. The CDR3 spans 13 residues. The junction had 5 bases not matched to a gene; V was cut back by 3 bases and J by 7 bases. The CDR3 region is CASSARDRTGYTF. The CDR3 bases are TGTGCCAGCAGCGCCCGGGACAGGACTGGCTACACCTTC. Based on the CDR3 plus reference TRBV9 and TRBJ1-2, the full variable domain is DSGVTQTPKHLITATGQRVTLRCSPRSGDLSVYWYQQSLDQGLQFLIQYYNGEERAKGNILERFSAQQFPDLHSELNLSSLELGDSALYFCASSARDRTGYTFGSGTRLTVV.

J is TRBJ1-3 and V is TRBV7-2; 8 bases are shared with TRBD1. The V gene's germline CDR1 is SGHTA and CDR2 FQGNSA. The CDR3 extends over 15 amino acids. V shed 4 bases and J 2 bases; nucleotides not matched to a gene: 4. Here the CDR3 DNA reads TGTGCCAGCAGCTCTACGACAGGGGCTGGAAACACCATATATTTT. Translation gives CASSSTTGAGNTIYF.

This clone was counted a single time. The chain recombines TRBV11-2 with TRBJ1-5; 9 bases align to TRBD1. CDR3 length: 15 amino acids. The V gene end was trimmed by 4 bases and the J gene end by 6 bases; junction bases not matched to a gene: 7. Germline CDR1 is SGHAT and CDR2 is FQNNGV. The CDR3 is CASSSPKDRGQPQHF. The DNA for the CDR3 is TGTGCCAGCAGCTCCCCCAAGGACAGGGGTCAGCCCCAGCATTTT.

The chain combines TRBV6-5 with TRBJ1-1; 8 bases match TRBD1. The CDR3 loop spans 15 amino acids. Trimming removed 2 bases from V and 4 bases from J; junction bases left unmatched: 6. Germline CDR1 and CDR2: MNHEY and SVGAGI. Here the CDR3 reads CASSYTTQGGTEAFF. DNA of the CDR3: TGTGCCAGCAGTTACACGACACAGGGGGGCACTGAAGCTTTCTTT.

This clone was seen only once. This chain links TRBV11-2 with TRBJ2-4; 8 bases match TRBD1. The CDR3 length is 15 residues. CDR1 and CDR2 (germline): SGHAT, FQNNGV. V gave up 5 bases and J gave up 6 bases; unmatched junction bases: 9. CDR3 sequence reads: CASSQGQGPSNIQYF. DNA for the CDR3: TGTGCCAGCAGCCAAGGACAGGGCCCCTCAAACATTCAGTACTTC.

The chain's CDR3 is CASSTTAERARAYEQYF. The DNA for the CDR3 is TGTGCCAGCAGTACTACAGCCGAGCGGGCCAGAGCCTACGAGCAGTACTTC. The rearrangement joins TRBV25-1 to TRBJ2-7; a weak D match, TRBD2 (6 bases). Germline loops: CDR1 MGHDK, CDR2 SYGVNS. The CDR3 is 17 amino acids. The V end was cut by 5 bases, the J end by 2 bases, with 22 bases between.

The chain combines TRBV9 with TRBJ2-3; D uncertain. Trimming removed 3 bases from V and 3 bases from J, with 5 bases in between. Germline loops: CDR1 SGDLS, CDR2 YYNGEE. The CDR3 is 12 residues long. The CDR3 spells CASSAQTDTQYF. CDR3 nucleotides: TGTGCCAGCAGCGCACAGACAGATACGCAGTATTTT.

The chain combines TRBV11-2 with TRBJ2-3; TRBD2 might be the D (5 bases). This CDR3 region has 16 residues. In germline, CDR1 is SGHAT, CDR2 FQNNGV. Trimming cost V 5 bases and J 3 bases, with 18 bases left between them. The CDR3 here is CASSPVQRPTTDTQYF. The CDR3, as DNA: TGTGCCAGCAGCCCCGTTCAGCGGCCTACAACAGATACGCAGTATTTT.

This clone turned up a few times. The junction shows a germline mismatch at one end, possibly a read error. The chain carries TRBV14 and TRBJ1-3; the D is unclear. The CDR3 is 9 amino acids. Germline lookup yields CDR1 SGHDN and CDR2 FVKESK. The CDR3 DNA sequence: TGTGCCAGCAGACCCCGTGCGGATTTT. Its translation is CASRPRADF.

J is TRBJ1-5 and V is TRBV10-1, with D maybe TRBD1 (6 bases). The CDR3 extends over 20 amino acids. The germline CDR1 and CDR2 sequences are WNHNN and SYGVQD (reference sequence). V lost 4 bases and J 0 bases, leaving 25 bases between the germline ends. The CDR3 sequence: CASSAHRVRPPNYSNQPQHF. The CDR3 coding sequence is TGCGCCAGCAGTGCCCACAGGGTCCGGCCCCCAAATTATAGCAATCAGCCCCAGCATTTT.

The chain carries TRBV29-1 and TRBJ1-5; D gene ambiguous. Germline lookup yields CDR1 SQVTM and CDR2 ANQGSEA. This CDR3 region has 17 residues. Trimming pared 3 bases from V and 1 base from J, leaving 19 bases between. The DNA of the CDR3 is TGCAGCGTTGATCCAAACGGAACTAATCCAAGCAATCAGCCCCAGCATTTT. It yields the protein CSVDPNGTNPSNQPQHF.

The chain joins TRBV27 to TRBJ2-7, with 9 bases that match TRBD1. J lost 0 bases, V lost 5 bases, and 5 bases had no gene match. Germline V lookup: CDR1 MNHEY, CDR2 SMNVEV (reference sequence). This CDR3 is 15 amino acids long. DNA for the CDR3: TGTGCCAGCAGTCCTCGGACAGGGGTCTCCTACGAGCAGTACTTC. Its protein is CASSPRTGVSYEQYF.

The CDR3 protein is CASFAPNTEAFF. Written as DNA, the CDR3 is TGTGCCAGTTTTGCGCCAAACACTGAAGCTTTCTTT. The chain joins TRBV19 to TRBJ1-1, with unresolved D. There are 12 residues in the CDR3. The germline V and J ends were trimmed by 8 bases and 2 bases, with 9 bases remaining between them. Germline loops: CDR1 LNHDA, CDR2 SQIVND (reference sequence).